This T cell receptor (beta chain) was captured by sequencing in a study of monozygotic twins with cystic fibrosis. Study at large: Library input was about 3 micrograms of fragmented DNA, with approximately 15 PCR cycles.

The CDR3 sequence is 15 residues long. Trimming took 2 bases from V and 2 from J, leaving 13 bases between them. Germline-derived CDR1 and CDR2 are SGHNT and YYREEE (reference sequence). General study points: V usage most resembled the co-twin in 13 of 16 pairs. Monozygotic CF twins shared more identical nucleotide clonotypes than unrelated patients.

On this clone: What it recognizes is unknown.

Here immunoSEQ multiplex PCR was the method, and the copy in TCRdb shows in-frame clones only, minus some. Of about 14,000 clones listed, about 93% were seen once; the top ten hold around 9.3%. This receptor was identified in a girl aged 2 to 9 with cystic fibrosis. Sequencing was done on a sample of blood. The rearrangement uses TRBV5-4 and TRBJ1-2, with D maybe TRBD1 (5 bases). CDR3 in amino acids: CASSFPGRINYGYTF. The CDR3 bases are TGTGCCAGCAGCTTCCCGGGACGGATAAACTATGGCTACACCTTC.